Listed below are T cell receptor beta chains from one sample, sequenced in a study of CD8+ T cells in alopecia areata. Libraries were prepared by immunoSEQ multiplex PCR; TCRdb keeps only in-frame clonotypes and omits some of them. Altogether roughly 150,000 clones are present, around 50% being singletons, with the ten largest covering 15% to 20%. The sequenced sample was CD8+ T cells sorted from blood, obtained at week 4, from a patient treated with tofacitinib. The receptors derive from a human donor with alopecia areata. Both conserved end residues are part of each CDR3. The order of the fields is V gene, J gene, clone size, D gene, CDR3 DNA, CDR3 protein. The D gene is left open where the match is weak. Rows may omit the clone size; those that give it use once, few, many or a size class.

TRBV12-5	TRBJ1-5	few	TRBD1	TGTGCTAGTGGTTTCGGACAGGGCAATCAGCCCCAGCATTTT	CASGFGQGNQPQHF
TRBV10-3	TRBJ2-7	few	.	TGTGCCATCAGTGAGTCGATTGTATACGAGCAGTACTTC	CAISESIVYEQYF
TRBV7-9	TRBJ1-1	medium-sized	.	TGTGCCAGCAACGAAGGGCCGGTGATGAACACTGAAGCTTTCTTT	CASNEGPVMNTEAFF
TRBV7-9	TRBJ1-2	.	.	TGTGCCAGCGCGGACATTTCCGGCTGGGCTAACTATGGCTACACCTTC	CASADISGWANYGYTF
TRBV4-3	TRBJ1-1	few	.	TGCGCCAGCAGCCAAGATTTTGTGACCCTGAACACTGAAGCTTTCTTT	CASSQDFVTLNTEAFF
TRBV30	TRBJ1-1	.	.	TGTGCCTGGAGTTGGGGACTGGGGATACGGGGGGACACTGAAGCTTTCTTT	CAWSWGLGIRGDTEAFF
TRBV9	TRBJ2-7	.	.	TGTGCCAGCAGCGTAGCTACAGGGGAGCAGTACTTC	CASSVATGEQYF
TRBV27	TRBJ2-7	few	TRBD1	TGTGCCAGCAGTAAGGACAGGGACTTCCACGAGCAGTACTTC	CASSKDRDFHEQYF
TRBV6-5	TRBJ1-2	.	.	TGTGCCAGCAGTTACTATGACGGTTCTAACTATGGCTACACCTTC	CASSYYDGSNYGYTF
TRBV11-2	TRBJ2-2	few	.	TGTGCCAGCAGCTTATGGGACTCTGGGTCCGGGGAGCTGTTTTTT	CASSLWDSGSGELFF
TRBV29-1	TRBJ2-3	.	.	TGCAGCGTTGAAGATTATGGGGACACGCCGAGGGATACGCAGTATTTT	CSVEDYGDTPRDTQYF
TRBV25-1	TRBJ2-3	.	TRBD2	TGTGCCAGCAGTGAATTCCCCCTAACTAGCGTCCACACAGATACGCAGTATTTT	CASSEFPLTSVHTDTQYF
TRBV6-4	TRBJ1-5	few	.	TGTGCCAGCAGTGAACCCACATGGCAGCCCCAGCATTTT	CASSEPTWQPQHF
TRBV13	TRBJ2-7	.	.	TGTGCCAGCAGCTTACCCCTTGGCGAGCAGTACTTC	CASSLPLGEQYF
TRBV29-1	TRBJ2-7	.	.	TGCAGCGTTGAAGGCGACAGCGCTCCCCACGAGCAGTACTTC	CSVEGDSAPHEQYF
TRBV6-4	TRBJ2-3	.	TRBD1	TGTGCCAGCAGTGAAACAGGGGGCACAGATACGCAGTATTTT	CASSETGGTDTQYF
TRBV6-5	TRBJ2-6	many	.	TGTGCCAGCAGTGGACACTCTGGGGCCAACGTCCTGACTTTC	CASSGHSGANVLTF
TRBV7-8	TRBJ2-3	few	TRBD2	TGTGCCAGCAGCCTGGGACTAGCGGGGGGCTTCACAGATACGCAGTATTTT	CASSLGLAGGFTDTQYF
TRBV21-1	TRBJ2-3	.	.	TGTGCCAGCAGCAAAAGCGGGGGAATAGATACGCAGTATTTT	CASSKSGGIDTQYF
TRBV5-6	TRBJ1-3	.	TRBD1	TGTGCCAGCAGCGCCGGGACAGGGGGTTTCCTAAACACCATATATTTT	CASSAGTGGFLNTIYF
TRBV9	TRBJ1-6	.	.	TGTGCCAGCAGCGCCGGGGTCCAGAATTCACCCCTCCACTTT	CASSAGVQNSPLHF
TRBV7-9	TRBJ1-2	.	.	TGTTCCTACGGGGATTATGGCTACACCTTC	CSYGDYGYTF
TRBV4-2	TRBJ1-1	.	.	TGTGCCAGCAGCCAAGGGGGGACAAACACTGAAGCTTTCTTT	CASSQGGTNTEAFF
TRBV28	TRBJ2-3	few	TRBD2	TGTGCCAGCATCCTAGCGGGTGGCGATACGCAGTATTTT	CASILAGGDTQYF
TRBV7-8	TRBJ2-7	.	.	TGTGCCAGCAGCCCATATCGGAACTCCTACGAGCAGTACTTC	CASSPYRNSYEQYF
TRBV4-1	TRBJ2-7	.	.	TGCGCCAGCAGCGTGGAAGGCAACCGGAGGACCTACGAGCAGTACTTC	CASSVEGNRRTYEQYF
TRBV6-1	TRBJ2-3	.	.	TGTGCCAGCACCCTGGAAGAGGGGGCAGATACGCAGTATTTT	CASTLEEGADTQYF
TRBV5-6	TRBJ2-1	.	.	TGTGCCAGCAGCTTGGGGGTCACCTACAATGAGCAGTTCTTC	CASSLGVTYNEQFF
TRBV30	TRBJ2-7	.	TRBD2	TGTGCCTGGAGTGTAGGACTAGTCGGGGCGGGGGAGCAGTACTTC	CAWSVGLVGAGEQYF
TRBV2	TRBJ2-6	.	TRBD1	TGTGCCAGCAGTCGTAAGGGACAGGGGGCGCTGGGCTCTGGGGCCAACGTCCTGACTTTC	CASSRKGQGALGSGANVLTF
TRBV20-1	TRBJ2-7	few	.	TGCAGTGCTCAACGGTCAGCGCGGCAGTACTTC	CSAQRSARQYF
TRBV6-5	TRBJ1-2	.	.	TGTGCCAGCAGAGCAGGGGACTATGGCTACACCTTC	CASRAGDYGYTF
TRBV5-6	TRBJ1-5	.	.	TGTGCCAGCAGCTTGGCCCCGAATCAGCCCCAGCATTTT	CASSLAPNQPQHF
TRBV5-1	TRBJ2-7	once	.	TGCGCCAGCAGCTCCACGCTTCGGGAAGTATACGAGCAGTACTTC	CASSSTLREVYEQYF
TRBV6-6	TRBJ1-5	.	.	TGTGCCAGCAGTTACTGGTCGGCGGGCCAGCCCCAGCATTTT	CASSYWSAGQPQHF
TRBV30	TRBJ2-1	few	.	TGTGCCTGGACGAACGACAGAGGGAATGAGCAGTTCTTC	CAWTNDRGNEQFF
TRBV15	TRBJ1-5	.	.	TGTGCCACCAGCAGGAGCGGCCGGAATCAGCCCCAGCATTTT	CATSRSGRNQPQHF
TRBV5-1	TRBJ2-3	few	TRBD2	TGCGCCAGCAGCTGGACTAGCGGGGGGGCAGATACGCAGTATTTT	CASSWTSGGADTQYF
TRBV7-9	TRBJ1-1	few	TRBD1	TGTGCCAGCAGCTTGACAGGGAATGAAGCTTTCTTT	CASSLTGNEAFF
TRBV29-1	TRBJ2-2	.	.	TGCGGAGGGGTCCTGAACACCGGGGAGCTGTTTTTT	CGGVLNTGELFF
TRBV27	TRBJ1-3	.	.	TGTGCCAGCGGCCGGGACACAGCCCACACCATATATTTT	CASGRDTAHTIYF